Listed below are T cell receptor beta chains from one sample, sequenced in a study of blood T cell repertoires in COVID-19. Measured with immunoSEQ multiplex PCR; TCRdb has only the in-frame clones, and not every one. The sample holds 150,000 to 200,000 clones, about 85% seen once. Sequences were obtained from peripheral blood. The receptors here all came from a human donor with acute or convalescent COVID-19. The donor label of this sample is uncertain. The CDR3 runs from the conserved cysteine through the conserved F or W. The D gene is left open where the match is weak. Clone size is stated in some rows and not others, as once, few, many or a class when expanded.

. | TRBJ2-3 | TRBV6-6 | . | TGTGCCAGCCGTCCCGGGACATTTTTCGATACGCAGTATTTT | CASRPGTFFDTQYF
. | TRBJ1-1 | TRBV19 | TRBD1 | TGTGCCAGTAGTCCCGGGACAGGGGGTGTCGAAGCTTTCTTT | CASSPGTGGVEAFF
. | TRBJ1-2 | TRBV7-9 | . | TGTGCCAGCAGCTTAGAGGGCAGGGCCTATGGCTACACCTTC | CASSLEGRAYGYTF
. | TRBJ1-2 | TRBV28 | TRBD1 | TGTGCCAGCAGTTTAGGGGGGGGACAGGGAAACTATGGCTACACCTTC | CASSLGGGQGNYGYTF
. | TRBJ1-6 | TRBV6-5 | TRBD1 | TGTGCCAGCAGGGACAGGGACACACCCCTCCACTTT | CASRDRDTPLHF
. | TRBJ2-1 | TRBV27 | . | TGTGCCAGCCGAGGGGGAATTGAGCGGAGAAGCTCCTACAATGAGCAGTTCTTC | CASRGGIERRSSYNEQFF
once | TRBJ1-2 | TRBV7-8 | TRBD1 | TGTGCCAGCAGCTTAGCTACCGGGTGGACAGGCTATGGCTACACCTTC | CASSLATGWTGYGYTF
. | TRBJ1-4 | TRBV11-3 | TRBD1 | TGTGCCAGCAGCTTAAGGACAGGGGCGAAGGCTAATGAAAAACTGTTTTTT | CASSLRTGAKANEKLFF
once | TRBJ1-4 | TRBV11-3 | . | TGTGCCAGCAGCTGGAAATCGGACAGCCTAAATGAAAAACTGTTTTTT | CASSWKSDSLNEKLFF
. | TRBJ1-2 | TRBV27 | . | TGTGCCAGCAGCCCTAAGCCTGGGGGACGGGAGTGGGGCTACACCTTC | CASSPKPGGREWGYTF
. | TRBJ2-3 | TRBV24-1 | TRBD1 | TGTGCCACCAGTGAGACAGGGGGGCATACGCAGTATTTT | CATSETGGHTQYF
. | TRBJ2-5 | TRBV5-4 | TRBD1 | TGTGCCAGCAGCTGGGCCCAGACAGGGGCCCAAGAGACCCAGTACTTC | CASSWAQTGAQETQYF
. | TRBJ2-7 | TRBV7-2 | . | TGTGCCAGCAGCTTACACTACGAGCAGTACTTC | CASSLHYEQYF
. | TRBJ1-6 | TRBV6-1 | TRBD1 | TGTGCCAGCAGTGCCACGACAGGGTTGGGTAATTCACCCCTCCACTTT | CASSATTGLGNSPLHF
. | TRBJ2-7 | TRBV5-1 | TRBD1 | TGCGCCAGCAGCTTGGTGGGACAGGGCAGGGACGAGCAGTACTTC | CASSLVGQGRDEQYF
. | TRBJ2-1 | TRBV9 | TRBD1 | TGTGCCAGCACCATTGGGGACAGGGGAGCTGAGCAGTTCTTC | CASTIGDRGAEQFF
. | TRBJ1-3 | TRBV11-2 | TRBD1 | TGTGCCAGCAGCTTCCCGGGGACAGCCGGAAACACCATATATTTT | CASSFPGTAGNTIYF
. | TRBJ1-4 | TRBV15 | . | TGTGCCACCAGTACCCCGGAGGGTTTAACTAATGAAAAACTGTTTTTT | CATSTPEGLTNEKLFF
. | TRBJ2-5 | TRBV7-3 | TRBD2 | TGTGCCAGCAGCTTAGCGCGGGGGGCAGGAGAGACCCAGTACTTC | CASSLARGAGETQYF
. | TRBJ2-3 | TRBV9 | . | TGTGCCAGCAGCCTTTCAGGAAGCACAGATACGCAGTATTTT | CASSLSGSTDTQYF
. | TRBJ1-6 | TRBV4-1 | . | TGCGCCAGCAGCCAAGGGCCGGAGGGTTCACCCCTCCACTTT | CASSQGPEGSPLHF
. | TRBJ1-1 | TRBV10-3 | . | TGTGCCATCAGGGTGGCAGGCGAAACTGAAGCTTTCTTT | CAIRVAGETEAFF
. | TRBJ1-2 | TRBV19 | . | TGTGCCAGTAGTATAGATCAGGGTTCCACAGGGAGATCTGGCTACACCTTC | CASSIDQGSTGRSGYTF
. | TRBJ2-7 | TRBV7-2 | . | TGTGCCAGCAGCTTAGATAGCCTATCCCGACCCTACGAGCAGTACTTC | CASSLDSLSRPYEQYF